These T cell receptor beta chains were read from a single sample in a study of human T cells and chemical hapten exposure. TCRdb fed the RACE reads into MiXCR, producing one record per CDR3 protein. The sample has about 45,000 distinct CDR3 sequences; around 4.1% are singletons. The sequencing input was whole blood. Receptors originate from a female donor in good health. Some clones in this sample may be carry-over from other donors' samples. The CDR3 runs from the conserved cysteine through the conserved F or W. D genes are given only for firm matches. Size is omitted from some rows. Given values are once, few, many or a class for expanded clones.

D gene: NA; clone size: many; J gene: TRBJ2-6; V gene: TRBV9; CDR3 protein: CASSVESSPGANVLTF; CDR3 DNA: TGTGCCAGCAGCGTAGAATCGAGCCCTGGGGCCAACGTCCTGACTTTC
D gene: TRBD2; clone size: many; J gene: TRBJ2-7; V gene: TRBV5-6; CDR3 protein: CASSLTGTKSYEQYF; CDR3 DNA: TGTGCCAGCAGCTTAACCGGGACTAAATCCTACGAGCAGTACTTC
D gene: NA; clone size: many; J gene: TRBJ2-7; V gene: TRBV30; CDR3 protein: CAWSVTVSYEQYF; CDR3 DNA: TGTGCCTGGAGTGTAACGGTCTCCTACGAGCAGTACTTC
D gene: NA; clone size: many; J gene: TRBJ1-2; V gene: TRBV27; CDR3 protein: CASSGGFGYTF; CDR3 DNA: TGTGCCAGCAGTGGGGGGTTTGGCTACACCTTC
D gene: NA; clone size: many; J gene: TRBJ2-2; V gene: TRBV30; CDR3 protein: CAWSAYLLNTGELFF; CDR3 DNA: TGTGCCTGGAGCGCATACCTCCTGAACACCGGGGAGCTGTTTTTT
D gene: NA; clone size: many; J gene: TRBJ2-3; V gene: TRBV12-3/TRBV12-4; CDR3 protein: CASSLWWGGEGGTQYF; CDR3 DNA: TGTGCCAGCAGTTTATGGTGGGGGGGTGAAGGGGGTACGCAGTATTTT
D gene: NA; clone size: many; J gene: TRBJ2-1; V gene: TRBV3-1; CDR3 protein: CASSLAWGRYNEQFF; CDR3 DNA: TGTGCCAGCAGCCTTGCCTGGGGGCGGTACAATGAGCAGTTCTTC
D gene: NA; clone size: medium-sized; J gene: TRBJ2-1; V gene: TRBV12-3/TRBV12-4; CDR3 protein: CASSLEVDEQFF; CDR3 DNA: TGTGCCAGCAGTTTAGAGGTGGATGAGCAGTTCTTC
D gene: NA; clone size: many; J gene: TRBJ2-7; V gene: TRBV3-1; CDR3 protein: CASSQSVRDLGEQYF; CDR3 DNA: TGTGCCAGCAGCCAAAGTGTCAGGGATCTGGGCGAGCAGTACTTC
D gene: NA; clone size: many; J gene: TRBJ2-3; V gene: TRBV7-2; CDR3 protein: CASSLPEPSDTQYF; CDR3 DNA: TGTGCCAGCAGCCTACCGGAACCGTCAGATACGCAGTATTTT
D gene: NA; clone size: NA; J gene: TRBJ2-2; V gene: TRBV7-9; CDR3 protein: CASSLPGRGRTGELFF; CDR3 DNA: TGTGCCAGCAGCTTACCGGGACGGGGACGAACCGGGGAGCTGTTTTTT
D gene: NA; clone size: many; J gene: TRBJ2-5; V gene: TRBV6-5; CDR3 protein: CASSYSGGETQYF; CDR3 DNA: TGTGCCAGCAGTTACTCGGGCGGGGAGACCCAGTACTTC
D gene: NA; clone size: many; J gene: TRBJ1-1; V gene: TRBV7-2; CDR3 protein: CASSQIQGKAFF; CDR3 DNA: TGTGCCAGCAGCCAGATACAGGGAAAAGCTTTCTTT
D gene: TRBD1; clone size: few; J gene: TRBJ2-3; V gene: TRBV10-3; CDR3 protein: CAISVQGNTDTQYF; CDR3 DNA: TGTGCCATCAGTGTACAGGGGAACACAGATACGCAGTATTTT
D gene: NA; clone size: many; J gene: TRBJ1-5; V gene: TRBV19; CDR3 protein: CASSIDALLQPQHF; CDR3 DNA: TGTGCCAGTAGTATAGATGCCCTGCTTCAGCCCCAGCATTTT
D gene: TRBD2; clone size: many; J gene: TRBJ2-1; V gene: TRBV4-3; CDR3 protein: CASSQVVLAGHNEQFF; CDR3 DNA: TGCGCCAGCAGCCAAGTTGTACTAGCGGGGCACAATGAGCAGTTCTTC
D gene: NA; clone size: many; J gene: TRBJ1-5; V gene: TRBV12-3/TRBV12-4; CDR3 protein: CASSAYHQGPGGYQPQHF; CDR3 DNA: TGTGCCAGCAGTGCCTACCACCAAGGGCCCGGTGGTTATCAGCCCCAGCATTTT
D gene: NA; clone size: many; J gene: TRBJ1-2; V gene: TRBV25-1; CDR3 protein: CASSEGRNYGYTF; CDR3 DNA: TGTGCCAGCAGTGAAGGGCGGAACTATGGCTACACCTTC
D gene: TRBD2; clone size: few; J gene: TRBJ2-1; V gene: TRBV7-2; CDR3 protein: CASSLVVSSGGVRNEQFF; CDR3 DNA: TGTGCCAGCAGCTTAGTCGTCTCTAGCGGGGGGGTAAGAAATGAGCAGTTCTTC
D gene: NA; clone size: many; J gene: TRBJ2-7; V gene: TRBV5-1; CDR3 protein: CASSPTARGEQYF; CDR3 DNA: TGCGCCAGCAGCCCGACTGCTCGAGGCGAGCAGTACTTC